The TCR beta chain under discussion was sequenced for a study of T cell repertoires in cytomegalovirus infection. Background on the study: Epitope selection comprised recently identified HLA-C-restricted CMV epitopes and well-studied HLA-B-restricted CMV epitopes.

Germline CDR1 and CDR2: LNHDA and SQIVND (reference sequence). CDR3 length: 13 residues. Trimming removed 9 bases at V and 3 bases at J, with 12 bases between. TCRdb re-called the reads through MiXCR, storing one row per CDR3 protein. The sample lists fewer than 1,000,000 distinct CDR3 sequences; around 32% were seen once. Notes on this clonotype: Its antigen is unknown.

The chain links TRBV19 to TRBJ2-1, with D possibly matching TRBD2 (6 bases). This TCR was recovered from a human donor in good health (CMV status not recorded). Some clones in this sample may be carry-over from other donors' samples. Sequencing used cultured CD8+ T cells from PBMCs, obtained from culture after CMV antigen stimulation. The CDR3 DNA sequence: TGTGCCAGCTGGGGGGATAACTACAATGAGCAGTTCTTC. Translating gives CASWGDNYNEQFF.